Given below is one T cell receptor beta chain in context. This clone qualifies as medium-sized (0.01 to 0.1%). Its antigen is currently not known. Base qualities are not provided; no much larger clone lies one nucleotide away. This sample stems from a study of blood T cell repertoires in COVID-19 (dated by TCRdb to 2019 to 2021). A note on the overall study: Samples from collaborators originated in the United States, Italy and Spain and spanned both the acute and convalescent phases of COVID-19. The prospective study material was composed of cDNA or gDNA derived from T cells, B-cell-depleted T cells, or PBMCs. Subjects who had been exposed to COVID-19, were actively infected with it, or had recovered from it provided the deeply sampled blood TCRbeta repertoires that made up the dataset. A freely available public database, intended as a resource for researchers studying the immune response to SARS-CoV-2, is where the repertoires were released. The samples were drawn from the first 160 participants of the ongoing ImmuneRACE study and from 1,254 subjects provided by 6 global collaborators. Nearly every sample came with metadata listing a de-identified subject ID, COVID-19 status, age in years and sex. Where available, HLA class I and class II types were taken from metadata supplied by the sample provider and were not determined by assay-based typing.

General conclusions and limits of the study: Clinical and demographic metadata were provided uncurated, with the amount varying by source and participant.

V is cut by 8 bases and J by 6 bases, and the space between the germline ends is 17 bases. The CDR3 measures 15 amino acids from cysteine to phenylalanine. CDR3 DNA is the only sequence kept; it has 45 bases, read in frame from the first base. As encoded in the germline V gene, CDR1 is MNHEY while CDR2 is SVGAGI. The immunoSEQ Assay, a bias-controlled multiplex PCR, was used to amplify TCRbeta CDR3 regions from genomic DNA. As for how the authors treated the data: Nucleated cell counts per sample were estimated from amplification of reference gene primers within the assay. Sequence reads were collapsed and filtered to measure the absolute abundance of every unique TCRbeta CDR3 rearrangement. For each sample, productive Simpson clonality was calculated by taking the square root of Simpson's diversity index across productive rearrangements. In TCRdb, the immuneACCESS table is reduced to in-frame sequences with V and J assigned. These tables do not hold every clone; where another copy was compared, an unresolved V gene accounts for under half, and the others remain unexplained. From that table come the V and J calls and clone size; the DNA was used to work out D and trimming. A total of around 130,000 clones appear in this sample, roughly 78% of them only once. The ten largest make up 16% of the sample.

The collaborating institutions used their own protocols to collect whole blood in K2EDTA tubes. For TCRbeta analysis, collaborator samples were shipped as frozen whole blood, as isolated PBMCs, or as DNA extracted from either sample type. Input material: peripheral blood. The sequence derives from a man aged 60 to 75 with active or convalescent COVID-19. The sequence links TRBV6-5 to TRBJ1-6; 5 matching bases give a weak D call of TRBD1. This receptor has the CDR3 CASPRGGKSNSPLHF. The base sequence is TGTGCCAGCCCTAGGGGAGGGAAGAGTAATTCACCCCTCCACTTT.